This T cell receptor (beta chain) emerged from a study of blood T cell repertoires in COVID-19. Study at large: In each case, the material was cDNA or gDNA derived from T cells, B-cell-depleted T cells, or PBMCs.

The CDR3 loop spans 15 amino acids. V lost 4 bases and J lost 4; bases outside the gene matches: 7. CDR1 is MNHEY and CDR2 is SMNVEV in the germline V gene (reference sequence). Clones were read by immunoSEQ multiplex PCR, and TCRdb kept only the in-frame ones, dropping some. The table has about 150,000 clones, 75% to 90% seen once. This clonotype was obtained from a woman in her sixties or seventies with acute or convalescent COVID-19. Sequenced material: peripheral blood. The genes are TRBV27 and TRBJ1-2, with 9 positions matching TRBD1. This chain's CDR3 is CASSSRTGDFYGYTF. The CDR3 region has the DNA TGTGCCAGCAGTTCCCGGACAGGGGATTTCTATGGCTACACCTTC.